The 19 T cell receptor beta chains listed next were all sequenced from one sample in a study of T cell responses to AZD1222 COVID-19 vaccine. Profiled with immunoSEQ multiplex PCR; TCRdb holds only in-frame clones, not every one. The sample has 140,000 to 150,000 clones; 75% to 90% are singletons. Sequenced here: peripheral blood, sampled on day 0 of AZD1222 vaccination. These receptors all come from an adult in good health.

The chain is built from TRBV5-1 and TRBJ2-2; D is unresolved. Looked up from germline, CDR1 is SGHRS and CDR2 is YFSETQ. Trimming removed 4 bases at V and 3 bases at J, with 10 bases between. CDR3 length equals 14 residues. CDR3: CASSPTTYTGELFF. CDR3 nucleotide sequence: TGCGCCAGCAGCCCCACAACGTACACCGGGGAGCTGTTTTTT.

This chain connects TRBV18 to TRBJ2-1; 10 nucleotides line up with TRBD1. The CDR3 consists of 16 residues. The V segment lost 1 base and the J segment 5 bases; nucleotides outside the gene matches: 5. CDR1 is KGHSH, CDR2 LQKENI, per germline. The chain's CDR3 is CASSPRGTGVNNEQFF. CDR3 coding DNA: TGTGCCAGCTCACCACGCGGGACAGGGGTTAACAATGAGCAGTTCTTC.

This sequence joins TRBV19 and TRBJ1-2, with a weak D call TRBD1 (6 bases). Germline-derived CDR1 and CDR2 are LNHDA and SQIVND (reference sequence). The CDR3 loop spans 13 amino acids. V shed 5 bases and J shed 6 bases, with 13 bases lying between them. The CDR3 is CASSLQGFHGYTF. CDR3 nucleotide sequence: TGTGCCAGTAGTCTACAGGGATTTCATGGCTACACCTTC.

This chain uses TRBV27 with TRBJ2-7; a weak D match, TRBD1 (5 bases). The germline V gene encodes CDR1 MNHEY and CDR2 SMNVEV (reference sequence). Trimming took 4 bases from V and 0 from J, leaving 13 bases between them. The CDR3 is 15 residues long. The CDR3 region is CASSSQGLSSYEQYF. In DNA form, the CDR3 reads TGTGCCAGCAGTTCCCAGGGTCTATCCTCCTACGAGCAGTACTTC.

This chain connects TRBV7-2 to TRBJ1-4; D gene ambiguous. Trimming took 5 bases from V and 8 from J, leaving 21 bases between them. CDR3 length: 16 residues. Germline CDR1 reads SGHTA; CDR2 reads FQGNSA. As DNA, the CDR3 is TGTGCCAGCAGCACCAGCCTAGGTGGGAGGGAGGAAAAACTGTTTTTT. Amino acid sequence: CASSTSLGGREEKLFF. Variable domain in full (rest from reference TRBV7-2 and TRBJ1-4): GAGVSQSPSNKVTEKGKDVELRCDPISGHTALYWYRQSLGQGLEFLIYFQGNSAPDKSGLPSDRFSAERTGGSVSTLTIQRTQQEDSAVYLCASSTSLGGREEKLFFGSGTQLSVL.

J is TRBJ1-4 and V is TRBV3-1 (or the pseudogene TRBV3-2), with D uncertain. The CDR3 sequence is 13 residues long. V lost 8 bases to trimming and J lost 10 bases, with 17 bases between them. Germline V gene sequence: CDR1 LGHDT, CDR2 YNNKEL (reference sequence). CDR3 DNA: TGTGCCAGCGGTTCCGGGAGCCCTGGAAAACTGTTTTTT. It is translated as CASGSGSPGKLFF.

This clone was recorded once. The chain recombines TRBV6-5 with TRBJ1-2, with D tentatively TRBD1 (5 bases). The CDR3 has 15 residues. Per the germline V gene, CDR1 is MNHEY and CDR2 is SVGAGI. V gave up 8 bases and J gave up 8 bases, with 24 bases separating them. The chain's CDR3 is CASAKEPSGFGGYTF. As DNA, the CDR3 is TGTGCCAGCGCTAAGGAACCGTCAGGGTTCGGGGGCTACACCTTC.

V gene TRBV6-4 combines with J gene TRBJ1-1; D uncertain. Deletions cut 6 bases from V and 1 base from J, with 9 bases between. The CDR3 runs 13 residues. Germline V lookup: CDR1 MRHNA, CDR2 SNTAGT. The CDR3 DNA sequence: TGTGCCAGCAGCTGGGTCGAGAACACTGAAGCTTTCTTT. Its protein is CASSWVENTEAFF.

The chain employs TRBV5-4 and TRBJ2-4; no clear D. Trimming removed 2 bases at V and 0 bases at J, with 18 bases between. This CDR3 comprises 18 residues. Germline V gene lookup returns CDR1 SGHNT and CDR2 YYREEE (reference sequence). CDR3 bases: TGTGCCAGCAGCTTTAGCAGCGTCGGGCAACTAGCCAAAAACATTCAGTACTTC. Translation gives CASSFSSVGQLAKNIQYF.

The V gene is TRBV19, the J gene TRBJ1-2, with D perhaps TRBD1 (6 bases). Germline CDR1 and CDR2: LNHDA and SQIVND (reference sequence). V shed 9 bases and J shed 8 bases, with 13 bases lying between them. CDR3 length: 11 amino acids. This CDR3 reads CASQGMGGYTF. DNA of the CDR3: TGTGCCAGCCAGGGGATGGGAGGCTACACCTTC.

The chain combines TRBV7-2 with TRBJ1-4; D is unresolved. The V gene lost 7 bases and the J gene lost 4 bases, with 13 bases spanning the gap. Germline V CDR1 and CDR2: SGHTA, FQGNSA. The CDR3 contains 14 residues. The CDR3: CASTSVGLNEKLFF. CDR3 nucleotide sequence: TGTGCCAGCACCTCGGTTGGCCTTAATGAAAAACTGTTTTTT.

This clone showed up just once. The chain couples TRBV5-1 to TRBJ2-5; D call uncertain. From germline, CDR1 is SGHRS and CDR2 YFSETQ. V was shortened by 0 bases and J by 0 bases, with 6 bases between the two germline ends. The CDR3 covers 14 residues. The CDR3 coding sequence is TGCGCCAGCAGCTTGGACAGCTACCAAGAGACCCAGTACTTC. Translated, it gives CASSLDSYQETQYF.

The CDR3 here is CASSGDSVPSNQPQHF. Here the CDR3 DNA reads TGTGCCAGCAGTGGGGACAGTGTTCCTAGCAATCAGCCCCAGCATTTT. This chain uses TRBV2 with TRBJ1-5; 7 bases are a match to TRBD1. Germline CDR1 is SNHLY and CDR2 is FYNNEI. The CDR3 has 16 residues. V gave up 4 bases and J gave up 0 bases; unmatched junction bases: 6.

The genes are TRBV25-1 and TRBJ2-7; no firm D call. The CDR3 is 12 amino acids. Per germline, CDR1 MGHDK and CDR2 SYGVNS. Trimming cost V 4 bases and J 2 bases, with 6 bases left between them. CDR3 DNA sequence: TGTGCCAGCAGTGTGTTTGCCTACGAGCAGTACTTC. Translating it yields CASSVFAYEQYF.

This clone was found a few times. The rearrangement uses TRBV18 and TRBJ2-1; unclear D gene. The CDR3 is 16 amino acids. Deletions cut 2 bases from V and 3 bases from J, with 14 bases between. In germline, CDR1 is KGHSH, CDR2 LQKENI. In DNA, the CDR3 is TGTGCCAGCTCACCAAACGGGCTACCAGACTACAATGAGCAGTTCTTC. Its translation is CASSPNGLPDYNEQFF.

This rearrangement joins TRBV5-1 to TRBJ2-2, with no clear D. V lost 2 bases to trimming and J lost 7 bases, with 6 bases between them. The CDR3 has 12 residues. The germline V gene has CDR1 SGHRS and CDR2 YFSETQ. The CDR3 DNA follows: TGCGCCAGCAGCTTCAATCTCGGGGAGCTGTTTTTT. Its translation: CASSFNLGELFF.

CDR3 sequence reads: CASSLALAPTKTQYF. The CDR3 DNA is TGTGCCAGCAGCTTAGCGCTAGCACCTACAAAGACCCAGTACTTC. The gene calls are TRBV5-4 and TRBJ2-5; TRBD2 might be the D (5 bases). Germline CDR1 is SGHNT and CDR2 is YYREEE (reference sequence). The V and J ends lost 2 bases and 6 bases respectively, with 17 bases between them. The CDR3 length is 15 residues. Complete variable domain (other parts from reference TRBV5-4 and TRBJ2-5): ETGVTQSPTHLIKTRGQQVTLRCSSQSGHNTVSWYQQALGQGPQFIFQYYREEENGRGNFPPRFSGLQFPNYSSELNVNALELDDSALYLCASSLALAPTKTQYFGPGTRLLVL.

V usage is TRBV2 and J usage is TRBJ1-1, with D unresolved. This CDR3 is 13 amino acids long. The germline V gene has CDR1 SNHLY and CDR2 FYNNEI. V was cut by 6 bases and J by 1 base, with 9 bases left in between. The CDR3: CASSSGPNTEAFF. The DNA of the CDR3 is TGTGCCAGCAGCTCAGGACCGAACACTGAAGCTTTCTTT.

The chain has TRBV14 and TRBJ1-6, with D possibly matching TRBD1 (5 bases). CDR1 is SGHDN, CDR2 FVKESK, per germline. V lost 5 bases and J 4 bases, leaving 21 bases between the germline ends. The CDR3 has 18 residues. This chain's CDR3 is CASSEKYRDGGYNSPLHF. The CDR3 nucleotides read TGTGCCAGCAGCGAAAAATACCGGGACGGGGGATATAATTCACCCCTCCACTTT.